The 22 T cell receptor gamma chains below all came from one sample that was sequenced in a study of Vγ9Vδ2 T cells in congenital toxoplasmosis. TRGC- and TRDC-specific primers primed one-tube template-switch reverse transcription to make cDNA. The TRGC primer design covered both constant genes, TRGC1 and TRGC2. TCRdb processed the reads again with the CATT caller. Here the sample spans about 260 gamma-chain clones, more than 6.5% being singletons. Sequenced: gamma-delta T cells from blood. Every receptor here comes from a child under 10 years old born to a mother with Toxoplasma gondii infection during pregnancy, either congenitally infected or uninfected (not recorded which).

This clone came up a few times. This chain connects TRGV2 to TRGJ1 or TRGJ2. The V gene end was trimmed by 0 bases and the J gene end by 4 bases; junction bases not matched to a gene: 6. Germline lookup yields CDR1 EGSNGY and CDR2 YDSYNSKV. This CDR3 region has 14 residues. DNA of the CDR3: TGTGCCACCTGGGACGGGGGTAGGTATTATAAGAAACTCTTT. Its translation: CATWDGGRYYKKLF.

Sample share makes this clone large. The chain joins TRGV9 to TRGJP. V shed 3 bases, J shed 4 bases, and the junction held 12 bases outside the gene matches. Germline assignment: CDR1 GITISATS and CDR2 ISYDGTV (reference sequence). The CDR3 is 19 amino acids. The CDR3 coding sequence is TGTGCCTTGTGGGAGCCTATTCGTACTCAAGAGTTGGGCAAAAAAATCAAGGTATTT. Translating gives CALWEPIRTQELGKKIKVF.

This clone is categorized as large. The rearrangement joins TRGV9 to TRGJP. Germline V CDR1 and CDR2: GITISATS, ISYDGTV (reference sequence). Losses at the gene ends were 0 bases for V and 6 bases for J; bases not matched to a gene: 5. The CDR3 has 17 residues. In DNA, the CDR3 is TGTGCCTTGTGGGAGGTGCAGGGAGAGTTGGGCAAAAAAATCAAGGTATTT. Residues: CALWEVQGELGKKIKVF.

By its share, this clone is large (0.1 to 1%). This chain uses TRGV9 with TRGJ1 or TRGJ2. This CDR3 region has 11 residues. Germline trimming cut 4 bases from V and 9 bases from J; bases unmatched to any gene: 6. Germline-derived CDR1 and CDR2 are GITISATS and ISYDGTV (reference sequence). This chain's CDR3 is CALWEHRKKLF. The CDR3, as DNA: TGTGCCTTGTGGGAACATCGTAAGAAACTCTTT.

By share, this clone ranks as large. The J gene is TRGJ1 or TRGJ2, the V gene TRGV4. After removal of 0 bases from V and 6 bases from J, the junction contained 11 bases not matched to a gene. Germline V gives CDR1 EGSTGY, CDR2 YDSYTSSV. The CDR3 length is 15 residues. The CDR3 sequence: CATWDGRLLGYKKLF. The CDR3 DNA follows: TGTGCCACCTGGGATGGGCGTCTCTTAGGTTATAAGAAACTCTTT.

This clone was found a few times. The same CDR3 is also encoded by other DNA sequences in this sample. The chain carries TRGV9 and TRGJP. The CDR3 totals 16 residues. J lost 8 bases, V lost 1 base, and 5 bases had no gene match. The V gene's germline CDR1 is GITISATS and CDR2 ISYDGTV (reference sequence). CDR3: CALWEVQQLGKKIKVF. The CDR3 DNA reads as TGTGCCTTGTGGGAGGTACAACAGTTGGGCAAAAAAATCAAGGTATTT.

Within the sample, this clone is large. The sample holds other DNA sequences that translate to the same CDR3. The chain is built from TRGV9 and TRGJP. V gave up 1 base and J gave up 6 bases; unmatched junction bases: 3. The CDR3 has 16 amino acids. CDR1 is GITISATS and CDR2 is ISYDGTV in the germline V gene (reference sequence). The CDR3 spells CALWEVRELGKKIKVF. The CDR3 nucleotides read TGTGCCTTGTGGGAGGTTAGAGAGTTGGGCAAAAAAATCAAGGTATTT.

This clone is categorized as large (0.1 to 1%). The J gene is TRGJ1 or TRGJ2, the V gene TRGV9. CDR3 size: 14 residues. Germline V gene lookup returns CDR1 GITISATS and CDR2 ISYDGTV (reference sequence). V shed 4 bases and J 0 bases; nucleotides not matched to a gene: 6. This CDR3 is CALWEAPNYYKKLF. The CDR3, as DNA: TGTGCCTTGTGGGAAGCCCCGAATTATTATAAGAAACTCTTT.

This clone was recorded a few times. The V gene went uncalled, while the J gene is TRGJP1. This CDR3 is built from 10 residues. CDR3 nucleotide sequence: TGTGCTACCACTGGTTGGTTCAAGATATTT. This sequence encodes CATTGWFKIF.

By its share, this clone is hyperexpanded. Other nucleotide sequences in the sample specify the same CDR3. This rearrangement joins TRGV9 to TRGJP. Germline trimming cut 3 bases from V and 4 bases from J; bases unmatched to any gene: 3. The CDR3 consists of 16 residues. Germline assignment: CDR1 GITISATS and CDR2 ISYDGTV (reference sequence). The CDR3 sequence: CALWEPQELGKKIKVF. The CDR3 coding sequence is TGTGCCTTGTGGGAGCCCCAAGAGTTGGGCAAAAAAATCAAGGTATTT.

This clone ranks as hyperexpanded (1% or more). Other nucleotide sequences in the sample specify the same CDR3. The rearrangement joins TRGV8 to TRGJP1. Trimming at V came to 5 bases and at J to 3 bases, leaving 3 bases not matched to a gene. Germline CDR1 reads VENAVY; CDR2 reads YDSYNSRV. CDR3 length: 13 amino acids. As DNA, the CDR3 is TGTGCCACCTGGGGTCCCACTGGTTGGTTCAAGATATTT. This gives the protein CATWGPTGWFKIF.

This chain joins TRGV4 and TRGJP1. CDR3 length: 12 amino acids. Per the germline V gene, CDR1 is EGSTGY and CDR2 is YDSYTSSV. V dropped 5 bases and J dropped 8; count of bases not matched to a gene: 5. The CDR3, as DNA: TGTGCCACCTGGGCTTCGGGTTGGTTCAAGATATTT. Protein product: CATWASGWFKIF.

This clone is termed large. The V call is TRGV3, the J call TRGJP2. V lost 0 bases, J lost 2 bases, and 6 bases stayed unmatched. Germline lookup yields CDR1 VTNTFY and CDR2 YDVSTARD (reference sequence). The CDR3 is made up of 16 amino acids. The CDR3 coding sequence is TGTGCCACCTGGGACAGGCCCCCCAGTAGTGATTGGATCAAGACGTTT. It is translated as CATWDRPPSSDWIKTF.

This clone was seen a few times. The protein recorded in TCRdb matches a much larger clone and deviates from this DNA's translation at residue 6, suggesting a read error; the protein here is obtained by translating the DNA. The chain combines TRGV8 with TRGJ1 or TRGJ2. V lost 3 bases to trimming and J lost 7 bases; unmatched junction nucleotides: 3. CDR3 length: 11 amino acids. Per germline, CDR1 VENAVY and CDR2 YDSYNSRV. The CDR3 protein is CATWDCYKKLF. CDR3 DNA: TGTGCCACCTGGGATTGCTATAAGAAACTCTTT.

This clone is labeled as large. This rearrangement joins TRGV9 to TRGJ1 or TRGJ2. The CDR3 spans 14 residues. CDR1 GITISATS and CDR2 ISYDGTV come from the germline V gene (reference sequence). Losses at the gene ends were 1 base for V and 6 bases for J; bases not matched to a gene: 9. The CDR3 loop reads CALWEVKECYKKLF. The CDR3 DNA sequence: TGTGCCTTGTGGGAGGTTAAGGAGTGTTATAAGAAACTCTTT.

This clone is classed as medium-sized (0.01 to 0.1%). The chain combines TRGV4 with TRGJ1 or TRGJ2. V dropped 0 bases and J dropped 16; count of bases not matched to a gene: 9. The CDR3 is 11 amino acids. Germline loops: CDR1 EGSTGY, CDR2 YDSYTSSV. CDR3 region: CATWDGRSGLF. In DNA, the CDR3 is TGTGCCACCTGGGATGGGCGTAGTGGGCTCTTT.

By its share, this clone is medium-sized. This chain connects TRGV9 to TRGJ1 or TRGJ2. Germline assignment: CDR1 GITISATS and CDR2 ISYDGTV (reference sequence). V trimming: 5 bases; J trimming: 2 bases; junction bases outside the gene matches: 3. This CDR3 is 12 amino acids long. DNA of the CDR3: TGTGCCTTGTGGGGACATTATTATAAGAAACTCTTT. Its translation: CALWGHYYKKLF.

About this clone itself: The TCRdb protein, from a much larger clone, departs from this DNA's translation at residue 4, likely by read error; the protein shown derives from the DNA. The chain couples TRGV10 to TRGJP1. TRGV10 is sorted into the ORF group, with uncertain function. The ends lost 13 bases at V and 8 bases at J; junction bases unmatched: 5. The CDR3 has 10 amino acids. DNA of the CDR3: TGTGCTGGGAGGGGTTGGTTCAAGATATTT. Its protein is CAGRGWFKIF.

By share, this clone ranks as large (0.1 to 1%). The rearrangement joins TRGV2 to TRGJP2. CDR1 EGSNGY and CDR2 YDSYNSKV come from the germline V gene. The CDR3 covers 16 residues. V lost 1 base to trimming and J lost 6 bases; unmatched junction nucleotides: 11. The CDR3 nucleotides are TGTGCCACCTGGGACGGCCTCTTCGGGGGTGATTGGATCAAGACGTTT. It encodes CATWDGLFGGDWIKTF.

In its sample, this clone ranks as large. V gene TRGV9 combines with J gene TRGJ1 or TRGJ2. Germline loops: CDR1 GITISATS, CDR2 ISYDGTV (reference sequence). CDR3 length: 12 residues. With 4 bases clipped from V and 7 bases from J, the junction kept 7 bases outside the gene matches. The CDR3 DNA is TGTGCCTTGTGGGATCCCTTCTATAAGAAACTCTTT. Translated, it gives CALWDPFYKKLF.

By share of the sample, this clone is medium-sized. The V and J genes are TRGV8 and TRGJ1 or TRGJ2. This CDR3 spans 11 amino acids. The J segment lost 15 bases and the V segment lost 1 base, leaving 9 bases of the junction unmatched. Per germline, CDR1 VENAVY and CDR2 YDSYNSRV. CDR3 nucleotides: TGTGCCACCTGGGATAGCTACGGTGGACTCTTT. As protein: CATWDSYGGLF.

This clone came up a few times. TCRdb's listed protein matches a much larger clone and diverges from this DNA's translation at residue 12, likely through a read error; the protein shown comes from the DNA. The V call is TRGV2, the J call TRGJP2. Germline loops: CDR1 EGSNGY, CDR2 YDSYNSKV. The CDR3 totals 15 residues. In DNA, the CDR3 is TGTGCCACCTGGGACGGGCTTCAGAGTGATTGGGTCAAGACGTTT. This translates into CATWDGLQSDWVKTF.